This record looks at one T cell receptor (beta chain) sequence and its context. Its antigen is not identified. The CDR3 extends 3 residues past the end of the read, so its final part is completed from the germline J gene. The data stem from a study of T cell clonality in common variable immunodeficiency. Data came from immunoSEQ multiplex PCR; TCRdb stores just in-frame clones and leaves some out. The sample was found to contain over 30,000 clones, and every one recurs. General study points: Common variable immunodeficiency TCR beta sequences reportedly had fewer deletions and N-nucleotide insertions.

V was pared by 4 bases and J by 0 bases, with 10 bases of the junction left unmatched. The CDR3 extends over 18 amino acids. Germline V gene data show CDR1 as KGHSH and CDR2 as LQKENI. The sequencing sample was made of peripheral blood mononuclear cells. The chain links TRBV18 to TRBJ2-2; 8 nucleotides match TRBD2. This sequence originates from a human donor with common variable immunodeficiency. The CDR3 loop reads CASSLLVERGTNTGELFF. The sequenced CDR3 bases are TGTGCCAGCTCACTTCTGGTTGAGCGGGGGACGAACACCGGGGAG.